The T cell receptor beta chain described here comes from a study of early T cells in non-severe SARS-CoV-2 infection. TCRdb used MiXCR to reprocess the 5' RACE reads, holding one entry per CDR3 protein. The sample includes about 77,000 distinct CDR3 sequences, more than 9% of them seen just once. This clonotype was observed a handful of times. Germline CDR1 MNHNS, CDR2 SASEGT. This CDR3 has 18 amino acids. Trimming stripped 7 bases from V and 1 base from J, with 22 bases between. The gene calls are TRBV6-1 and TRBJ2-2, with D perhaps TRBD1 (6 bases). Sequencing was done on a sample of whole blood. This TCR was sampled from an adult who was a healthcare worker with PCR-confirmed SARS-CoV-2 infection or an uninfected control (not recorded which). DNA of the CDR3: TGTGCCAGCACCGACCGACAGGCGGCACGGTGGAACACCGGGGAGCTGTTTTTT. Amino acid sequence: CASTDRQAARWNTGELFF.